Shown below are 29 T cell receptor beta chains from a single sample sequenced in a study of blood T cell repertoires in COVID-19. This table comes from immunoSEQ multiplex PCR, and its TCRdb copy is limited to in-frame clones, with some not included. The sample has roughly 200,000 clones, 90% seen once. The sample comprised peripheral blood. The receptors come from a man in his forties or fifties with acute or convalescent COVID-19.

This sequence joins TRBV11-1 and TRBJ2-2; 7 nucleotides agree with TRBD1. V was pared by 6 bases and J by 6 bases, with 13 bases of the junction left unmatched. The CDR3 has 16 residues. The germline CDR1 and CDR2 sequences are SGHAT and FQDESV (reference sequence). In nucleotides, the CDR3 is TGTGCCAGCAGTCACCCGACAGGGCCAGGCGCCGGGGAGCTGTTTTTT. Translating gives CASSHPTGPGAGELFF. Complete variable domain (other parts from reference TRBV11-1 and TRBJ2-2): EAEVAQSPRYKITEKSQAVAFWCDPISGHATLYWYRQILGQGPELLVQFQDESVVDDSQLPKDRFSAERLKGVDSTLKIQPAELGDSAMYLCASSHPTGPGAGELFFGEGSRLTVL.

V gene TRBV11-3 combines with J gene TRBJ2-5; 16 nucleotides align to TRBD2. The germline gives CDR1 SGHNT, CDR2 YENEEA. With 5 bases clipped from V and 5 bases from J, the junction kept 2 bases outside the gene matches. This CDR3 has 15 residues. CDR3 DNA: TGTGCCAGCAGCACGGGACTAGCGGGAGGGGAGACCCAGTACTTC. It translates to CASSTGLAGGETQYF. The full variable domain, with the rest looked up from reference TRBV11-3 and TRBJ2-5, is EAGVVQSPRYKIIEKKQPVAFWCNPISGHNTLYWYLQNLGQGPELLIRYENEEAVDDSQLPKDRFSAERLKGVDSTLKIQPAELGDSAVYLCASSTGLAGGETQYFGPGTRLLVL.

CDR3 in amino acids: CASSPGGDRTEAFF. In DNA, the CDR3 is TGTGCCAGCTCACCAGGGGGGGATCGGACTGAAGCTTTCTTT. The chain combines TRBV18 with TRBJ1-1; tentatively, D is TRBD1 (5 bases). Germline V gene lookup returns CDR1 KGHSH and CDR2 LQKENI. This CDR3 is built from 14 residues. V lost 2 bases and J lost 5, with 12 bases in between.

CDR3 bases: TGTGCCAGCAGTCTAGCGGGGGATGGATATGGCTACACCTTC. Amino acid sequence: CASSLAGDGYGYTF. This sequence joins TRBV28 and TRBJ1-2, with a tentative D call TRBD1 (5 bases). The V gene lost 5 bases and the J gene lost 5 bases, with 15 bases spanning the gap. This CDR3 comprises 14 residues. In germline, CDR1 is MDHEN, CDR2 SYDVKM.

In nucleotides, the CDR3 is TGTGCCAGCAGCTCCGGGGGGGGCGCTTATGGCTACACCTTC. It codes for CASSSGGGAYGYTF. The V and J genes are TRBV5-6 and TRBJ1-2; a possible D gene is TRBD1 (6 bases). Germline V gene data show CDR1 as SGHDT and CDR2 as YYEEEE. The length of the CDR3 is 14 residues. The V end lost 3 bases, the J end lost 5 bases, and 14 bases lay between the germline ends.

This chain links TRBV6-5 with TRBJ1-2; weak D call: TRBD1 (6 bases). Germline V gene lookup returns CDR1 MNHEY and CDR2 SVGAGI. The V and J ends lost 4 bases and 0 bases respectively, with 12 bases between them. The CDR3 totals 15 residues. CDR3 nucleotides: TGTGCCAGCAGTTCCCGACAGGATCCTAACTATGGCTACACCTTC. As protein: CASSSRQDPNYGYTF.

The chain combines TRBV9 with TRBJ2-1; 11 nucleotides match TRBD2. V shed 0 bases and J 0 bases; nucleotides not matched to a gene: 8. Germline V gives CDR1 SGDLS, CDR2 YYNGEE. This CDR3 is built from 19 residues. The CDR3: CASSVDPGTSGRSYNEQFF. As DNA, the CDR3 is TGTGCCAGCAGCGTAGACCCCGGGACTAGCGGACGCTCCTACAATGAGCAGTTCTTC.

This CDR3 is CSVRGLPNTGELFF. In nucleotides, the CDR3 is TGCAGCGTTCGGGGACTTCCGAACACCGGGGAGCTGTTTTTT. The chain is built from TRBV29-1 and TRBJ2-2; maybe TRBD2 (6 bases). Per germline, CDR1 SQVTM and CDR2 ANQGSEA. Trimming removed 5 bases from V and 0 bases from J, with 10 bases in between. This CDR3 contains 14 residues.

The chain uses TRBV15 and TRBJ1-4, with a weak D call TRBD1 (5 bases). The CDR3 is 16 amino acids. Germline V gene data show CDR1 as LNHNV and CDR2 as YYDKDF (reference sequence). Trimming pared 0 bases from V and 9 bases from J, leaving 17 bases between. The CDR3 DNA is TGTGCCACCAGCAGAGATGCAGGGACTGCCTCGAAAAAACTGTTTTTT. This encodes CATSRDAGTASKKLFF.

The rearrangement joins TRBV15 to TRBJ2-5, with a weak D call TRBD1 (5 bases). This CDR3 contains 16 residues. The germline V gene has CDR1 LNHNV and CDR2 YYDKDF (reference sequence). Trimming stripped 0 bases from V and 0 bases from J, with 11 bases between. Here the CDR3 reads CATSRDLRGYQETQYF. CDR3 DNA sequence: TGTGCCACCAGCAGAGATTTAAGGGGCTACCAAGAGACCCAGTACTTC.

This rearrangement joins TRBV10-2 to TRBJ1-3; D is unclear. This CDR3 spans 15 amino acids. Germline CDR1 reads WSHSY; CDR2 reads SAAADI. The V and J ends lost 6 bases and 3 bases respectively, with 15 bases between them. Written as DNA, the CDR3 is TGCGCCAGCAGGACATCCTTAGAATTTGGAAACACCATATATTTT. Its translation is CASRTSLEFGNTIYF.

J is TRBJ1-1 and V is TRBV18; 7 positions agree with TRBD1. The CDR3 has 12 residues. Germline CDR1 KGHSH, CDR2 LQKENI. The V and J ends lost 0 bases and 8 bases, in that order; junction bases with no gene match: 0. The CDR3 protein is CASSPPRGEAFF. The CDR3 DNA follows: TGTGCCAGCTCACCACCCAGGGGGGAAGCTTTCTTT.

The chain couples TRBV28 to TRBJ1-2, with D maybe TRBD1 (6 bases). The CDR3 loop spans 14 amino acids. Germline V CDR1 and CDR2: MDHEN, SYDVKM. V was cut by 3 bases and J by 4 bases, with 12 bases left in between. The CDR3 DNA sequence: TGTGCCAGCAGTTTCCGGGACAAAGTCTATGGCTACACCTTC. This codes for CASSFRDKVYGYTF.

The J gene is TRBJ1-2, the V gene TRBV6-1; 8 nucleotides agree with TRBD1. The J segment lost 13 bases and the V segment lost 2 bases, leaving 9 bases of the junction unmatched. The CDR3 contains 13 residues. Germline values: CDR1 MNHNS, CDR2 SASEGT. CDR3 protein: CASSEHRGSLCTF. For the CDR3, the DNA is TGTGCCAGCAGTGAACACAGGGGGTCCCTCTGCACCTTC.

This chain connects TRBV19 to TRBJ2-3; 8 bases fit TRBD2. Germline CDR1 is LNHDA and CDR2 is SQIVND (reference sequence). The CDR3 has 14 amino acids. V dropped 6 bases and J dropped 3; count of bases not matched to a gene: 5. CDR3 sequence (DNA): TGTGCCAGTAGCGGGAGGGCCTTAACAGATACGCAGTATTTT. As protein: CASSGRALTDTQYF.

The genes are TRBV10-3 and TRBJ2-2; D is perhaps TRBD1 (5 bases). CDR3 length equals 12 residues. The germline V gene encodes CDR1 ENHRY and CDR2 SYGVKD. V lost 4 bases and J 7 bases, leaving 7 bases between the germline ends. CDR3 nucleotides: TGTGCCATCAGTGGTAGGGGCGGGGAGCTGTTTTTT. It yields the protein CAISGRGGELFF.

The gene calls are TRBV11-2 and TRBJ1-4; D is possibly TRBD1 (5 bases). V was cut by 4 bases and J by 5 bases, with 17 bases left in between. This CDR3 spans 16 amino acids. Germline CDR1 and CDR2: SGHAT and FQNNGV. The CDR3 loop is CASSSLTTGENEKLFF. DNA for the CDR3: TGTGCCAGCAGCTCTCTCACTACAGGAGAGAATGAAAAACTGTTTTTT.

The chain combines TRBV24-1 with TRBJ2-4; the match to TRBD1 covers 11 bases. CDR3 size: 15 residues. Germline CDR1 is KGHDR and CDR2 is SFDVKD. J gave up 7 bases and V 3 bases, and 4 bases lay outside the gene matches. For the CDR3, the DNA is TGTGCCACCAGTGATGGGACAGGGGGGGGGAACATTCAGTACTTC. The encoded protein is CATSDGTGGGNIQYF.

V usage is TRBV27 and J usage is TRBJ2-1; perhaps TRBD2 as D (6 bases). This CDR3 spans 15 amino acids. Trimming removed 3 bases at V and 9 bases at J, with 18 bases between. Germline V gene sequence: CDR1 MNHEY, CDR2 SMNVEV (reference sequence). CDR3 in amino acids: CASSFGTHAGGEQFF. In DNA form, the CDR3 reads TGTGCCAGCAGTTTCGGGACCCATGCCGGGGGTGAGCAGTTCTTC.

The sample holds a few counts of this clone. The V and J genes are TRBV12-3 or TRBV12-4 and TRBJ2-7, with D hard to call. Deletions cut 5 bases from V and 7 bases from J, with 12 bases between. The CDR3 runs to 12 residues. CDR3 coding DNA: TGTGCCAGCAGTCCTACGATTTGGGAGCAGTACGTC. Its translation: CASSPTIWEQYV.

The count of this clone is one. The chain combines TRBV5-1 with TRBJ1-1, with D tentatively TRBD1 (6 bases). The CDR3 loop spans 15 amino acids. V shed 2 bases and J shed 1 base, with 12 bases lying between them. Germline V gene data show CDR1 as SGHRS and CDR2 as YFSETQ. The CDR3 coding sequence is TGCGCCAGCAGCTTCTCGGCAGGGGCGAACACTGAAGCTTTCTTT. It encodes CASSFSAGANTEAFF. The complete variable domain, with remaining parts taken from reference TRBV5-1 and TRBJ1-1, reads KAGVTQTPRYLIKTRGQQVTLSCSPISGHRSVSWYQQTPGQGLQFLFEYFSETQRNKGNFPGRFSGRQFSNSRSEMNVSTLELGDSALYLCASSFSAGANTEAFFGQGTRLTVV.

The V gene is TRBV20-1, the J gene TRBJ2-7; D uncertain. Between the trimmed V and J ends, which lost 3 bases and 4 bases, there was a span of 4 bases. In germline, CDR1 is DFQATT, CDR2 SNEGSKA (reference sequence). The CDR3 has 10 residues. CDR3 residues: CSASPYEQYF. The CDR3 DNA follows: TGCAGTGCTAGTCCGTACGAGCAGTACTTC.

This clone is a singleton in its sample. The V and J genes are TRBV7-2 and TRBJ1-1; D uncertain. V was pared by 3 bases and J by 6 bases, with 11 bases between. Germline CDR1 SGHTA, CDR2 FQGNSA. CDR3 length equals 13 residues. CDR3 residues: CASSFSGLPEAFF. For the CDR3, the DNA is TGTGCCAGCAGCTTTTCTGGGCTGCCTGAAGCTTTCTTT.

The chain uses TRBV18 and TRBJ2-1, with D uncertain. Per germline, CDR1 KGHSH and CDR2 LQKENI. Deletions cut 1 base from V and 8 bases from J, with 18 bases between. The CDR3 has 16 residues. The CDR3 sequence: CASSPQELGVRDEQFF. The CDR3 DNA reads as TGTGCCAGCTCACCACAAGAGTTAGGTGTACGGGATGAGCAGTTCTTC.

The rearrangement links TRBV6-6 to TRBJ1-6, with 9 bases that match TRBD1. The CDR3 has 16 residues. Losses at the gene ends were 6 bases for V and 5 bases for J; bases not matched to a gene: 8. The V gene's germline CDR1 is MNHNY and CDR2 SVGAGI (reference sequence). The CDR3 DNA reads TGTGCCAGCAGGAAGGCACAGGGGGCGGATAATTCACCCCTCCACTTT. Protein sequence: CASRKAQGADNSPLHF.

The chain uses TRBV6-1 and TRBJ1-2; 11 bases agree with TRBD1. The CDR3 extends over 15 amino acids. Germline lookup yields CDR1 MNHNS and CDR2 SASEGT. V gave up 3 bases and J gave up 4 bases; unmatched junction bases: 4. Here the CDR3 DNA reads TGTGCCAGCAGTGACGCCGGACAGGGGGCCTATGGCTACACCTTC. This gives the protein CASSDAGQGAYGYTF.

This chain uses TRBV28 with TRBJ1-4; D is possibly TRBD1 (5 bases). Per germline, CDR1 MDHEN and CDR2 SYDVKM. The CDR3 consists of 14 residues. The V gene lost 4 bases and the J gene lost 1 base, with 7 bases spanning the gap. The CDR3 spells CASSYRRTNEKLFF. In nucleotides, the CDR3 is TGTGCCAGCAGTTACAGGAGAACTAATGAAAAACTGTTTTTT. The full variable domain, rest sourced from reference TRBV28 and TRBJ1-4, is DVKVTQSSRYLVKRTGEKVFLECVQDMDHENMFWYRQDPGLGLRLIYFSYDVKMKEKGDIPEGYSVSREKKERFSLILESASTNQTSMYLCASSYRRTNEKLFFGSGTQLSVL.

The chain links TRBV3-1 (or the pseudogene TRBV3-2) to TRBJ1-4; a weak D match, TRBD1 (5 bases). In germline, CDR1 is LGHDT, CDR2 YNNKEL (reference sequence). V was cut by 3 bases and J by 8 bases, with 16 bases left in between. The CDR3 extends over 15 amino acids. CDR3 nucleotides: TGTGCCAGCAGCCAGACAGCGTTCGGTGGGGAAAAACTGTTTTTT. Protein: CASSQTAFGGEKLFF.

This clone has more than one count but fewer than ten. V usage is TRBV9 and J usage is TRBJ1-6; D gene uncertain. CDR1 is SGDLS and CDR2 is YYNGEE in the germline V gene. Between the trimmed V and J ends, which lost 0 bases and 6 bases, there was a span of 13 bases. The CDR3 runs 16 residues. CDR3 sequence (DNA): TGTGCCAGCAGCGTAGGTCCCGCGGAACCTAATTCACCCCTCCACTTT. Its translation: CASSVGPAEPNSPLHF.